The rows below give T cell receptor beta chains drawn from one sample of a study of cytomegalovirus exposure and HLA in healthy donors. Measured with immunoSEQ multiplex PCR; TCRdb has only the in-frame clones, and not every one. The repertoire includes around 100,000 clones, roughly three quarters of them detected once, and around a fifth sits in the top ten. The sequencing input was PBMCs. These receptors all stem from an older woman in good health and CMV-seropositive. Each CDR3 is given with its conserved first and last residue. The D gene is left open where the match is weak. Rows give clone size only sometimes, using once, few, many, or a class for an expanded clone.

cdr3_length: 14; v_call: TRBV28; j_call: TRBJ1-3; d_call: NA; clone_size: NA; cdr3_aa: CASIPGNSGNTIYF; cdr3_nt: TGTGCCAGCATCCCGGGAAACTCTGGAAACACCATATATTTT
cdr3_length: 14; v_call: TRBV7-3; j_call: TRBJ1-1; d_call: NA; clone_size: few; cdr3_aa: CASSLIGKGGDAFF; cdr3_nt: TGTGCCAGCAGCTTAATCGGGAAAGGAGGGGACGCTTTCTTT
cdr3_length: 11; v_call: TRBV5-6; j_call: TRBJ2-1; d_call: NA; clone_size: medium-sized; cdr3_aa: CASSSLNEQFF; cdr3_nt: TGTGCCAGCAGCTCGTTGAATGAGCAGTTCTTC
cdr3_length: 16; v_call: TRBV5-1; j_call: TRBJ2-1; d_call: TRBD1; clone_size: NA; cdr3_aa: CASSIQGGGSYNEQFF; cdr3_nt: TGCGCCAGCAGCATACAGGGGGGAGGCTCCTACAATGAGCAGTTCTTC
cdr3_length: 15; v_call: TRBV23-1; j_call: TRBJ1-2; d_call: NA; clone_size: NA; cdr3_aa: CASSQSRQEGYGYTF; cdr3_nt: TGCGCCAGCAGTCAATCGCGCCAGGAGGGGTATGGCTACACCTTC
cdr3_length: 16; v_call: TRBV9; j_call: TRBJ2-1; d_call: TRBD2; clone_size: NA; cdr3_aa: CASSVMGAGGNNEQFF; cdr3_nt: TGTGCCAGCAGCGTAATGGGGGCGGGAGGGAACAATGAGCAGTTCTTC
cdr3_length: 14; v_call: TRBV7-9; j_call: TRBJ2-1; d_call: NA; clone_size: once; cdr3_aa: CASSSQESYNEQFF; cdr3_nt: TGTGCCAGCAGCTCGCAGGAATCCTACAATGAGCAGTTCTTC
cdr3_length: 17; v_call: TRBV5-1; j_call: TRBJ1-2; d_call: TRBD1; clone_size: NA; cdr3_aa: CASSLDRPGQGVYGYTF; cdr3_nt: TGCGCCAGCAGCTTGGATAGGCCGGGACAGGGGGTCTATGGCTACACCTTC
cdr3_length: 14; v_call: TRBV7-3; j_call: TRBJ2-1; d_call: NA; clone_size: NA; cdr3_aa: CASSLAGISHEQFF; cdr3_nt: TGTGCCAGCAGCTTAGCAGGGATTTCCCATGAGCAGTTCTTC
cdr3_length: 15; v_call: TRBV7-9; j_call: TRBJ2-3; d_call: NA; clone_size: once; cdr3_aa: CASSFLQGGTDTQYF; cdr3_nt: TGTGCCAGCAGCTTTTTACAGGGCGGCACAGATACGCAGTATTTT
cdr3_length: 14; v_call: TRBV5-1; j_call: TRBJ1-1; d_call: NA; clone_size: NA; cdr3_aa: CASRKGEGNTEAFF; cdr3_nt: TGCGCCAGCAGAAAAGGTGAGGGGAACACTGAAGCTTTCTTT
cdr3_length: 14; v_call: TRBV6-6; j_call: TRBJ2-7; d_call: TRBD1; clone_size: NA; cdr3_aa: CASRKTTGVYEQYF; cdr3_nt: TGTGCCAGCCGAAAAACCACAGGGGTCTACGAGCAGTACTTC
cdr3_length: 15; v_call: TRBV11-3; j_call: TRBJ2-6; d_call: TRBD1; clone_size: NA; cdr3_aa: CASSEQGFGANVLTF; cdr3_nt: TGTGCCAGCAGCGAACAGGGGTTTGGGGCCAACGTCCTGACTTTC
cdr3_length: 13; v_call: TRBV10-3; j_call: TRBJ2-7; d_call: NA; clone_size: NA; cdr3_aa: CAITQRDGGAKYF; cdr3_nt: TGTGCCATCACCCAGAGGGACGGAGGGGCCAAGTACTTC
cdr3_length: 18; v_call: TRBV4-1; j_call: TRBJ2-4; d_call: NA; clone_size: NA; cdr3_aa: CASSQDRGDLLAKNIQYF; cdr3_nt: TGCGCCAGCAGCCAAGACAGGGGCGACCTCCTAGCCAAAAACATTCAGTACTTC
cdr3_length: 16; v_call: TRBV27; j_call: TRBJ2-7; d_call: NA; clone_size: NA; cdr3_aa: CASSLLGAGWGHEQYF; cdr3_nt: TGTGCCAGCAGTTTATTGGGGGCAGGCTGGGGCCACGAGCAGTACTTC
cdr3_length: 16; v_call: TRBV14; j_call: TRBJ2-3; d_call: TRBD2; clone_size: NA; cdr3_aa: CASSQRLAGNKDTQYF; cdr3_nt: TGTGCCAGCAGCCAACGGCTAGCGGGAAATAAAGATACGCAGTATTTT
cdr3_length: 14; v_call: TRBV27; j_call: TRBJ1-2; d_call: TRBD1; clone_size: NA; cdr3_aa: CASSAGTGIDGYTF; cdr3_nt: TGTGCCAGCAGTGCCGGGACAGGGATAGATGGCTACACCTTC
cdr3_length: 14; v_call: TRBV29-1; j_call: TRBJ2-1; d_call: NA; clone_size: few; cdr3_aa: CSQVAALSYNEQFF; cdr3_nt: TGCAGCCAAGTAGCGGCATTATCCTACAATGAGCAGTTCTTC
cdr3_length: 13; v_call: TRBV11-2; j_call: TRBJ2-5; d_call: NA; clone_size: NA; cdr3_aa: CASRGGGRETQYF; cdr3_nt: TGTGCCAGCAGAGGGGGGGGCAGAGAGACCCAGTACTTC
cdr3_length: 14; v_call: TRBV9; j_call: TRBJ2-1; d_call: TRBD2; clone_size: NA; cdr3_aa: CASTLAGGSDEQFF; cdr3_nt: TGTGCCAGCACCTTAGCGGGAGGGTCTGATGAGCAGTTCTTC
cdr3_length: 14; v_call: TRBV6-1; j_call: TRBJ2-5; d_call: TRBD2; clone_size: few; cdr3_aa: CASWTSGNWETQYF; cdr3_nt: TGTGCCAGCTGGACTAGCGGGAATTGGGAGACCCAGTACTTC
cdr3_length: 14; v_call: TRBV7-3; j_call: TRBJ2-5; d_call: TRBD2; clone_size: once; cdr3_aa: CASSPSGRQETQYF; cdr3_nt: TGTGCCAGCAGCCCTAGCGGGAGGCAAGAGACCCAGTACTTC
cdr3_length: 13; v_call: TRBV5-1; j_call: TRBJ2-4; d_call: NA; clone_size: once; cdr3_aa: CASSTGAKNIQYF; cdr3_nt: TGCGCCAGCTCCACAGGGGCCAAAAACATTCAGTACTTC
cdr3_length: 15; v_call: TRBV7-9; j_call: TRBJ1-1; d_call: TRBD1; clone_size: NA; cdr3_aa: CASSRQGAGDTEAFF; cdr3_nt: TGTGCCAGCAGTCGACAGGGGGCTGGGGACACTGAAGCTTTCTTT
cdr3_length: 15; v_call: TRBV5-1; j_call: TRBJ2-2; d_call: TRBD1; clone_size: NA; cdr3_aa: CASSWVSGGSGELFF; cdr3_nt: TGCGCCAGCAGCTGGGTGTCAGGGGGAAGCGGGGAGCTGTTTTTT
cdr3_length: 16; v_call: TRBV5-4; j_call: TRBJ2-2; d_call: NA; clone_size: NA; cdr3_aa: CASSSPVPGDTGELFF; cdr3_nt: TGTGCCAGCAGTAGCCCCGTGCCAGGGGATACCGGGGAGCTGTTTTTT
cdr3_length: 16; v_call: TRBV2; j_call: TRBJ2-3; d_call: TRBD2; clone_size: NA; cdr3_aa: CASSDLAGGGTDTQYF; cdr3_nt: TGTGCCAGCAGCGACCTGGCGGGAGGTGGCACAGATACGCAGTATTTT
cdr3_length: 14; v_call: TRBV5-1; j_call: TRBJ2-1; d_call: TRBD1; clone_size: NA; cdr3_aa: CASTEGAAVIEQFF; cdr3_nt: TGCGCCAGCACCGAGGGGGCCGCCGTGATTGAGCAGTTCTTC
cdr3_length: 12; v_call: TRBV29-1; j_call: TRBJ1-3; d_call: NA; clone_size: NA; cdr3_aa: CSVSGRGNTIYF; cdr3_nt: TGCAGCGTTTCAGGGCGCGGAAACACCATATATTTT
cdr3_length: 13; v_call: TRBV4-1; j_call: TRBJ2-3; d_call: TRBD2; clone_size: NA; cdr3_aa: CASKGLAGESEYF; cdr3_nt: TGCGCCAGCAAGGGACTAGCGGGAGAGTCTGAGTATTTT
cdr3_length: 15; v_call: TRBV9; j_call: TRBJ2-2; d_call: NA; clone_size: many; cdr3_aa: CASSVGVREIGELFF; cdr3_nt: TGTGCCAGCAGCGTAGGTGTGCGGGAAATCGGGGAGCTGTTTTTT
cdr3_length: 14; v_call: TRBV18; j_call: TRBJ2-7; d_call: NA; clone_size: NA; cdr3_aa: CASSPTKVSYEQYF; cdr3_nt: TGTGCCAGCTCACCAACTAAGGTTTCCTACGAGCAGTACTTC
cdr3_length: 14; v_call: TRBV10-1; j_call: TRBJ1-1; d_call: NA; clone_size: NA; cdr3_aa: CASRGTGENTEAFF; cdr3_nt: TGCGCCAGCAGAGGCACGGGAGAAAACACTGAAGCTTTCTTT
cdr3_length: 14; v_call: TRBV5-1; j_call: TRBJ2-3; d_call: NA; clone_size: NA; cdr3_aa: CASSLSRGSDTQYF; cdr3_nt: TGCGCCAGCAGCTTGTCCCGAGGATCAGATACGCAGTATTTT
cdr3_length: 15; v_call: TRBV27; j_call: TRBJ1-1; d_call: NA; clone_size: NA; cdr3_aa: CASSSLSRAGTEAFF; cdr3_nt: TGTGCCAGCAGTTCCCTGAGCAGGGCTGGGACTGAAGCTTTCTTT
cdr3_length: 15; v_call: TRBV7-8; j_call: TRBJ1-3; d_call: NA; clone_size: NA; cdr3_aa: CASSPGRDSGNTIYF; cdr3_nt: TGTGCCAGCAGCCCCGGGAGAGACTCTGGAAACACCATATATTTT
cdr3_length: 14; v_call: TRBV5-4; j_call: TRBJ2-1; d_call: NA; clone_size: NA; cdr3_aa: CASSSSELYNEQFF; cdr3_nt: TGTGCCAGCAGCTCATCGGAGCTCTACAATGAGCAGTTCTTC
cdr3_length: 11; v_call: TRBV7-2; j_call: TRBJ2-7; d_call: NA; clone_size: few; cdr3_aa: CASSPSREQYF; cdr3_nt: TGTGCCAGCAGCCCCTCGAGAGAGCAGTACTTC
cdr3_length: 16; v_call: TRBV25-1; j_call: TRBJ2-2; d_call: NA; clone_size: NA; cdr3_aa: CASSEYFPGHTGELFF; cdr3_nt: TGTGCCAGCAGTGAATATTTCCCAGGGCACACCGGGGAGCTGTTTTTT
cdr3_length: 16; v_call: TRBV12-5; j_call: TRBJ2-2; d_call: NA; clone_size: NA; cdr3_aa: CASGLVVGANTGELFF; cdr3_nt: TGTGCTAGTGGTTTGGTGGTGGGGGCCAACACCGGGGAGCTGTTTTTT
cdr3_length: 16; v_call: TRBV9; j_call: TRBJ2-3; d_call: TRBD1; clone_size: NA; cdr3_aa: CASSVDLDRVFGTQYF; cdr3_nt: TGTGCCAGCAGCGTAGACCTGGACAGGGTGTTTGGGACGCAGTATTTT
cdr3_length: 13; v_call: TRBV5-1; j_call: TRBJ1-1; d_call: NA; clone_size: few; cdr3_aa: CASSLAGGIEAFF; cdr3_nt: TGCGCCAGCAGCTTGGCTGGAGGGATTGAAGCTTTCTTT
cdr3_length: 16; v_call: TRBV15; j_call: TRBJ2-7; d_call: TRBD2; clone_size: NA; cdr3_aa: CATSRDTTSWVYEQYF; cdr3_nt: TGTGCCACCAGCAGAGATACGACTAGCTGGGTCTACGAGCAGTACTTC
cdr3_length: 13; v_call: TRBV6-5; j_call: TRBJ1-1; d_call: NA; clone_size: NA; cdr3_aa: CASSYSPRTEAFF; cdr3_nt: TGTGCCAGCAGTTACTCGCCCAGAACTGAAGCTTTCTTT
cdr3_length: 12; v_call: TRBV5-1; j_call: TRBJ2-3; d_call: NA; clone_size: NA; cdr3_aa: CASSFEGDTQYF; cdr3_nt: TGCGCCAGCAGCTTTGAGGGAGATACGCAGTATTTT
cdr3_length: 14; v_call: TRBV10-3; j_call: TRBJ1-2; d_call: TRBD1; clone_size: once; cdr3_aa: CAISQQGNPGGYTF; cdr3_nt: TGTGCCATCAGCCAACAGGGGAACCCGGGAGGCTACACCTTC
cdr3_length: 14; v_call: TRBV5-1; j_call: TRBJ1-3; d_call: NA; clone_size: NA; cdr3_aa: CASSFQGDRNTIYF; cdr3_nt: TGCGCCAGCAGCTTTCAGGGCGACCGAAACACCATATATTTT
cdr3_length: 14; v_call: TRBV6-6; j_call: TRBJ1-2; d_call: TRBD1; clone_size: NA; cdr3_aa: CANSPGQEFRGYTF; cdr3_nt: TGTGCCAACTCACCGGGACAGGAGTTCCGTGGCTACACCTTC
cdr3_length: 15; v_call: TRBV5-8; j_call: TRBJ1-2; d_call: TRBD1; clone_size: NA; cdr3_aa: CASSSDRGGKYGYTF; cdr3_nt: TGTGCCAGCAGCTCGGACAGGGGCGGAAAGTATGGCTACACCTTC
cdr3_length: 14; v_call: TRBV5-1; j_call: TRBJ2-3; d_call: NA; clone_size: NA; cdr3_aa: CASRSRGITDTQYF; cdr3_nt: TGCGCCAGCCGGTCTCGGGGGATTACAGATACGCAGTATTTT
cdr3_length: 15; v_call: TRBV9; j_call: TRBJ2-2; d_call: TRBD2; clone_size: once; cdr3_aa: CASSPAGEDTGELFF; cdr3_nt: TGTGCCAGCAGCCCGGCGGGGGAGGACACCGGGGAGCTGTTTTTT
cdr3_length: 16; v_call: TRBV11-2; j_call: TRBJ1-4; d_call: TRBD1; clone_size: NA; cdr3_aa: CASSLGRTGASQKLFF; cdr3_nt: TGTGCCAGCAGCTTGGGACGGACAGGGGCGTCACAAAAACTGTTTTTT
cdr3_length: 14; v_call: TRBV19; j_call: TRBJ1-2; d_call: NA; clone_size: once; cdr3_aa: CASSIGPREEGYTF; cdr3_nt: TGTGCCAGTAGTATCGGGCCCAGGGAGGAGGGCTACACCTTC
cdr3_length: 13; v_call: TRBV19; j_call: TRBJ2-1; d_call: NA; clone_size: NA; cdr3_aa: CASNERSYNEQFF; cdr3_nt: TGTGCCAGTAATGAGCGGTCCTACAATGAGCAGTTCTTC
cdr3_length: 12; v_call: TRBV30; j_call: TRBJ2-5; d_call: TRBD2; clone_size: NA; cdr3_aa: CAWSRGMREQYF; cdr3_nt: TGTGCCTGGAGTCGGGGGATGCGGGAGCAGTACTTC
cdr3_length: 16; v_call: TRBV6-1; j_call: TRBJ2-3; d_call: NA; clone_size: NA; cdr3_aa: CASSERSGAGPDTQYF; cdr3_nt: TGTGCCAGCAGTGAAAGGAGCGGAGCTGGCCCGGATACGCAGTATTTT
cdr3_length: 15; v_call: TRBV10-3; j_call: TRBJ1-5; d_call: NA; clone_size: NA; cdr3_aa: CAISDSDRPNQPQHF; cdr3_nt: TGTGCCATCAGTGACTCAGACAGGCCCAATCAGCCCCAGCATTTT